This note documents a single T cell receptor beta chain sequence. Its antigen is unknown. Primers for the PCR totalled 60 Vbeta and 13 Jbeta. Clones were read by immunoSEQ multiplex PCR, and TCRdb kept only the in-frame ones, dropping some. The repertoire holds under 200,000 clones, with roughly 79% as singletons. The V gene lost 0 bases and the J gene lost 6 bases, with 22 bases spanning the gap. This CDR3 region has 17 residues. Germline values: CDR1 SGHDT, CDR2 YYEEEE. The data are from a study of cytomegalovirus exposure and HLA in healthy donors. Findings and caveats of the study: In a later analysis, productive TCRs from donors in an Asian-associated ancestry cluster reportedly carried fewer N-insertions than the cohort mean. In a later analysis, HLA-associated beta chains showed higher expansion and lower generation probabilities than comparable chains. Later on, an analysis tied about 17,000 TCR beta sequences to HLA alleles at 0.05 false discovery rate. Productive status was seen about 90% or about 30% of the time for most TCR beta V segments in an earlier analysis.

This receptor was obtained from a man aged 30 to 39 in good health and CMV-seronegative. V is TRBV5-6 and J is TRBJ2-7; D might be TRBD1 (6 bases). The sequencing input was PBMCs. The CDR3 is CASSLEFQGKPSVEQYF. CDR3 in DNA: TGTGCCAGCAGCTTGGAATTTCAGGGGAAGCCGAGTGTCGAGCAGTACTTC.